Shown below are 21 T cell receptor beta chains from a single sample sequenced in a study of cytomegalovirus exposure and HLA in healthy donors. PCR was performed using 60 Vbeta and 13 Jbeta primers. TCRdb keeps only in-frame clones here, not all; method: immunoSEQ multiplex PCR. Seen here are roughly 120,000 clones, 80% to 85% observed once, and the top ten hold roughly 2.9%. The specimen sequenced was PBMCs. The receptor set was obtained from a woman aged 55-69 years in good health and CMV-seropositive.

This clone was seen once. V gene TRBV30 combines with J gene TRBJ1-2; a possible D gene is TRBD1 (5 bases). Trimming stripped 4 bases from V and 4 bases from J, with 13 bases between. CDR1 and CDR2 from the germline V gene are GTSNPN and SVGIG (reference sequence). The CDR3 totals 13 residues. DNA of the CDR3: TGTGCCTGGATCGGGGGGGGTGGCTATGGCTACACCTTC. Translating it yields CAWIGGGGYGYTF.

The chain is built from TRBV18 and TRBJ2-7; 10 bases line up with TRBD1. V gave up 2 bases and J gave up 6 bases; unmatched junction bases: 4. The germline CDR1 and CDR2 sequences are KGHSH and LQKENI. The CDR3 loop spans 14 amino acids. DNA of the CDR3: TGTGCCAGCTCACCATTTGGGACAGGGGTCGAGCAGTACTTC. It translates to CASSPFGTGVEQYF.

This chain joins TRBV5-1 and TRBJ2-5; D may be TRBD2 (6 bases). Trimming left V 3 bases short and J 5 bases short, with 20 bases between. This CDR3 comprises 16 residues. Germline V lookup: CDR1 SGHRS, CDR2 YFSETQ. The CDR3 is CASSSGASVGGETQYF. The DNA for the CDR3 is TGCGCCAGCAGCTCGGGTGCTAGCGTAGGTGGGGAGACCCAGTACTTC.

V usage is TRBV7-8 and J usage is TRBJ2-1; 10 bases agree with TRBD1. The CDR3 length is 15 residues. Germline-derived CDR1 and CDR2 are SGHVS and FQNEAQ. V was pared by 1 base and J by 7 bases, with 4 bases of the junction left unmatched. In DNA form, the CDR3 reads TGTGCCAGCAGCTTAGGGACAGGGGGGTGGAATGAGCAGTTCTTC. Translation: CASSLGTGGWNEQFF.

The chain uses TRBV19 and TRBJ1-1; TRBD1 might be the D (5 bases). Germline V gene sequence: CDR1 LNHDA, CDR2 SQIVND (reference sequence). The CDR3 runs to 16 residues. The germline V and J ends were trimmed by 1 base and 1 base, with 13 bases remaining between them. CDR3 protein: CASSIGPGVGNTEAFF. The CDR3 DNA follows: TGTGCCAGTAGTATAGGCCCGGGGGTGGGGAACACTGAAGCTTTCTTT.

The gene calls are TRBV7-3 and TRBJ1-1; D may be TRBD1 (5 bases). The CDR3 length is 14 residues. The V and J ends lost 4 bases and 6 bases respectively, with 15 bases between them. Germline CDR1 is SGHTA and CDR2 is FQGTGA. The CDR3 DNA sequence: TGTGCCAGCAGCTCTCACCAGACAGCTCCTGAAGCTTTCTTT. Translated, it gives CASSSHQTAPEAFF.

This chain uses TRBV6-1 with TRBJ2-5; D is perhaps TRBD2 (5 bases). The V gene lost 4 bases and the J gene lost 2 bases, with 11 bases spanning the gap. CDR1 and CDR2 from the germline V gene are MNHNS and SASEGT. This CDR3 has 14 amino acids. CDR3 region: CASSGGAEQETQYF. The CDR3 coding sequence is TGTGCCAGCAGTGGGGGAGCGGAACAAGAGACCCAGTACTTC.

This clone was picked up a small number of times. V and J are TRBV6-1 and TRBJ1-2; maybe TRBD1 (6 bases). The germline V gene has CDR1 MNHNS and CDR2 SASEGT. The CDR3 has 14 amino acids. Trimming pared 7 bases from V and 7 bases from J, leaving 19 bases between. CDR3 loop: CASIPGWGPGGYTF. The CDR3 bases are TGTGCCAGCATCCCCGGTTGGGGGCCTGGTGGCTACACCTTC.

The V call is TRBV6-5, the J call TRBJ2-7; 9 bases match TRBD1. The CDR3 length is 14 residues. V gave up 6 bases and J gave up 2 bases; unmatched junction bases: 5. Germline CDR1 MNHEY, CDR2 SVGAGI. Here the CDR3 DNA reads TGTGCCAGCAGGAGAGACAGGGGGGCCTACGAGCAGTACTTC. Translation: CASRRDRGAYEQYF.

This rearrangement joins TRBV27 to TRBJ2-7; 10 bases agree with TRBD1. The germline V gene encodes CDR1 MNHEY and CDR2 SMNVEV (reference sequence). V trimming: 6 bases; J trimming: 1 base; junction bases outside the gene matches: 6. This CDR3 has 15 residues. The CDR3 is CASSPWTGGSYEQYF. The CDR3 DNA reads as TGTGCCAGCAGCCCCTGGACAGGGGGTTCCTACGAGCAGTACTTC.

The rearrangement uses TRBV30 and TRBJ2-1; weak D call: TRBD1 (5 bases). Per the germline V gene, CDR1 is GTSNPN and CDR2 is SVGIG (reference sequence). V lost 2 bases to trimming and J lost 7 bases, with 12 bases between them. There are 13 residues in the CDR3. CDR3 bases: TGTGCCTGGAGTCTCTTGACAGAAAATGAGCAGTTCTTC. It is translated as CAWSLLTENEQFF.

The V gene is TRBV4-1, the J gene TRBJ2-3; D remains ambiguous. Germline V gene lookup returns CDR1 MGHRA and CDR2 YSYEKL. The V gene lost 4 bases and the J gene lost 6 bases, with 14 bases spanning the gap. The CDR3 contains 14 residues. CDR3 sequence (DNA): TGCGCCAGCAGCCCTTACGCGGCCGGGGATACGCAGTATTTT. Translation gives CASSPYAAGDTQYF.

For this clone: Other DNA sequences in this sample translate to the same CDR3. CDR3 protein: CASSLRYEQYF. CDR3 sequence (DNA): TGTGCCAGCAGCTTACGCTACGAGCAGTACTTC. The chain employs TRBV7-2 and TRBJ2-7; no reliable D call. Germline V gene data show CDR1 as SGHTA and CDR2 as FQGNSA. This CDR3 contains 11 residues. V lost 2 bases, J lost 3 bases, and 2 bases lay in between.

The CDR3 DNA sequence: TGTGCCAGCAGCCCCAACCGAGACCCGGGACAGGGGAACTATGGCTACACCTTC. Its translation is CASSPNRDPGQGNYGYTF. This rearrangement joins TRBV25-1 to TRBJ1-2, with 10 bases lining up with TRBD1. Germline loops: CDR1 MGHDK, CDR2 SYGVNS. The ends lost 6 bases at V and 2 bases at J; junction bases unmatched: 15. The CDR3 is 18 amino acids.

The V call is TRBV7-3, the J call TRBJ2-3, with D maybe TRBD1 (6 bases). The V gene's germline CDR1 is SGHTA and CDR2 FQGTGA. V was shortened by 5 bases and J by 6 bases, with 18 bases between the two germline ends. This CDR3 has 15 residues. Written as DNA, the CDR3 is TGTGCCAGCAGCCCGACACAGGGTGCCCGGGATACGCAGTATTTT. Amino acids: CASSPTQGARDTQYF.

This clone has only one observation. The V and J genes are TRBV6-5 and TRBJ2-1; 9 nucleotides match TRBD2. J was trimmed by 4 bases and V by 0 bases; bases with no gene match: 4. The CDR3 length is 16 residues. Germline values: CDR1 MNHEY, CDR2 SVGAGI. CDR3 amino acids: CASSYSTSGDYNEQFF. The CDR3 coding sequence is TGTGCCAGCAGTTACTCGACTAGCGGAGATTACAATGAGCAGTTCTTC.

The rearrangement uses TRBV30 and TRBJ2-5, with D possibly matching TRBD1 (6 bases). The end of the DNA aligns better with TRBJ2-7, so the J call may be wrong. The CDR3 is 14 amino acids. In germline, CDR1 is GTSNPN, CDR2 SVGIG (reference sequence). The CDR3 DNA reads as TGTGCCTGGAGGGTTAGACAGGAAAGCTACGAGCAGTACTTC. This gives the protein CAWRVRQESYEQYF.

This clone was counted only a few times. The chain recombines TRBV2 with TRBJ1-2, with 9 bases that match TRBD1. V lost 3 bases and J lost 6; bases outside the gene matches: 5. This CDR3 spans 14 amino acids. Germline values: CDR1 SNHLY, CDR2 FYNNEI. CDR3 nucleotides: TGTGCCAGCAGTGAGGGACAGGGTTTGGATGGCTACACCTTC. Its protein product is CASSEGQGLDGYTF.

J is TRBJ1-1 and V is TRBV6-1, with TRBD1 as a possible D gene (6 bases). The germline V gene has CDR1 MNHNS and CDR2 SASEGT. The V and J ends lost 5 bases and 0 bases respectively, with 10 bases between them. The CDR3 runs 14 residues. CDR3 region: CASSSTGMNTEAFF. The CDR3 bases are TGTGCCAGCAGTTCGACAGGTATGAACACTGAAGCTTTCTTT.

This sequence joins TRBV20-1 and TRBJ2-7; weak D call: TRBD1 (6 bases). This CDR3 has 11 amino acids. V lost 3 bases, J lost 6 bases, and 9 bases lay in between. Germline values: CDR1 DFQATT, CDR2 SNEGSKA (reference sequence). Written as DNA, the CDR3 is TGCAGTGCTAGCCAGGGGTCCGAGCAGTACTTC. It yields the protein CSASQGSEQYF.

The rearrangement joins TRBV14 to TRBJ2-2; D unresolved. The CDR3 runs 13 residues. Germline lookup yields CDR1 SGHDN and CDR2 FVKESK. V shed 2 bases and J shed 6 bases, with 7 bases lying between them. The CDR3 DNA reads TGTGCCAGCAGCCAATTTGGAGCCGGGGAGCTGTTTTTT. Translation: CASSQFGAGELFF.